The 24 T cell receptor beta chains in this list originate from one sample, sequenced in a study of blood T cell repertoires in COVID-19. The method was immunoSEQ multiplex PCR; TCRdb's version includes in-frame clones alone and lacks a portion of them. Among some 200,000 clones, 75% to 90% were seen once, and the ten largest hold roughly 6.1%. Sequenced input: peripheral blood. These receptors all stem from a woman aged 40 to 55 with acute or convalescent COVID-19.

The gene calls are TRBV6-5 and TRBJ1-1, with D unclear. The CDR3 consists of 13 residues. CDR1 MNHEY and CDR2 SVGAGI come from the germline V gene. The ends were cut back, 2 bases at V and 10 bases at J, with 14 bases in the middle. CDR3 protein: CASSYGRGIGAFF. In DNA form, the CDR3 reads TGTGCCAGCAGTTACGGTCGAGGGATTGGAGCTTTCTTT.

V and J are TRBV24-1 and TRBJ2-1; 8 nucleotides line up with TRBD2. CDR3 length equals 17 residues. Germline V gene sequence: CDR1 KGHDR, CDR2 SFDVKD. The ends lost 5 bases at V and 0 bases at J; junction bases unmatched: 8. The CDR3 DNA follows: TGTGCCACCAGTGGTATTGCCGGGACTAGCTCCTACAATGAGCAGTTCTTC. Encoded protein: CATSGIAGTSSYNEQFF.

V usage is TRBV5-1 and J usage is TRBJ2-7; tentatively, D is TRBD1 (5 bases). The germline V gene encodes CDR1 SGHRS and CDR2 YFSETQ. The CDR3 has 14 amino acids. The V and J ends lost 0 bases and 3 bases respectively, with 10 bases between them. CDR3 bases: TGCGCCAGCAGCTTGGGGCCTGACAGCTACGAGCAGTACTTC. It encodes CASSLGPDSYEQYF.

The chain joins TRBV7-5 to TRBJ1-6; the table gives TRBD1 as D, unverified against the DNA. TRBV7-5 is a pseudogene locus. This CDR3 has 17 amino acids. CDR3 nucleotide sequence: TGTGTCAGAAGCTTAGAGGACAGGGGAAGGCAAATTTCACCCCTCCACTTT. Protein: CVRSLEDRGRQISPLHF.

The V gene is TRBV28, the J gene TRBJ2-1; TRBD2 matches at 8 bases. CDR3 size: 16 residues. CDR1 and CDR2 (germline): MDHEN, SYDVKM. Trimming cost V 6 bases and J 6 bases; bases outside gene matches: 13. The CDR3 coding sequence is TGTGCCAGCAGCGCTTCCCCTGCGGGGGGCCGCAATGAGCAGTTCTTC. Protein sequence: CASSASPAGGRNEQFF.

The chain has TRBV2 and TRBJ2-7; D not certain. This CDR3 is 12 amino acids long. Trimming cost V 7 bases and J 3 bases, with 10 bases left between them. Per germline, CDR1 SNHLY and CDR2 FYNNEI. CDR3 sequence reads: CASKRQNYEQYF. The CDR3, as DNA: TGTGCCAGCAAGAGGCAGAACTACGAGCAGTACTTC.

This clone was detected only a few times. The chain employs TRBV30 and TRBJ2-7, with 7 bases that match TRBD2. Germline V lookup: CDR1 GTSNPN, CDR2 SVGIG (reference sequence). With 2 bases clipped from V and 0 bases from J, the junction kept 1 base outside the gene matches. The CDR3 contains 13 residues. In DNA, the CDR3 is TGTGCCTGGAGTCCTAGCGGCTCCTACGAGCAGTACTTC. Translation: CAWSPSGSYEQYF.

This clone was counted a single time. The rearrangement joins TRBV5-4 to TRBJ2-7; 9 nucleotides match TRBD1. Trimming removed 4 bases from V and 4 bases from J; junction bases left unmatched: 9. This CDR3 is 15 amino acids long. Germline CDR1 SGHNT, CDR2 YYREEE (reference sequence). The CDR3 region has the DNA TGTGCCAGCAGCACCTTACAGGGGGCGCATTACGAGCAGTACTTC. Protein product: CASSTLQGAHYEQYF.

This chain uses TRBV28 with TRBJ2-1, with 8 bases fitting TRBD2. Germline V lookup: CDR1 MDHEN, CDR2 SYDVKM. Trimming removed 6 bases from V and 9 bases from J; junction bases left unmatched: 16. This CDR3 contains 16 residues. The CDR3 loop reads CASSSPSGGVGGEQFF. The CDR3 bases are TGTGCCAGCAGCAGCCCCTCGGGGGGGGTAGGGGGTGAGCAGTTCTTC.

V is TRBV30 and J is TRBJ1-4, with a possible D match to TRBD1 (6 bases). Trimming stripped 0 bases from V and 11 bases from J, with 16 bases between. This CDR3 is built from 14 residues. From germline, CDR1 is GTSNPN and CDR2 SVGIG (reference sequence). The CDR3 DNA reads TGTGCCTGGAGTGTACGGGGGGCCCTGGGGAAACTGTTTTTT. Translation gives CAWSVRGALGKLFF.

Here the CDR3 DNA reads TGTGCCAGCAGTGACAGGGGGCCCATTAAAAACATTCAGTACTTC. Translating it yields CASSDRGPIKNIQYF. V is TRBV7-9 and J is TRBJ2-4; 10 nucleotides line up with TRBD1. In germline, CDR1 is SEHNR, CDR2 FQNEAQ (reference sequence). With V trimmed by 6 bases and J by 4 bases, 6 bases remained unmatched. The CDR3 consists of 15 residues.

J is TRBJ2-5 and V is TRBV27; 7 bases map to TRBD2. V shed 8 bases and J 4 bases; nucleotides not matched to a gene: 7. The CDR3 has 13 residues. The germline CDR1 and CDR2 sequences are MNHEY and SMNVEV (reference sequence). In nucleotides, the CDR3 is TGTGCCAGCGGGGGGGTCGGTCGAGAGACCCAGTACTTC. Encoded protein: CASGGVGRETQYF.

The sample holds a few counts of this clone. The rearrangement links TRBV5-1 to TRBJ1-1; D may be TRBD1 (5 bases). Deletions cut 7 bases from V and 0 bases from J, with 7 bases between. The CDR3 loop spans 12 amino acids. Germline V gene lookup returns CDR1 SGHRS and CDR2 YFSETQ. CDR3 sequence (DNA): TGCGCCAGCCAGACAGTGAACACTGAAGCTTTCTTT. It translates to CASQTVNTEAFF.

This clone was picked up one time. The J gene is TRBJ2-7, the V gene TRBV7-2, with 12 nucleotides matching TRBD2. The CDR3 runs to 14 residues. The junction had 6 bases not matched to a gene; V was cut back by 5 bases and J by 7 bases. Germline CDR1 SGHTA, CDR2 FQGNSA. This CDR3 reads CASSVALAGGEQYF. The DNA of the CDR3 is TGTGCCAGCAGCGTGGCTCTAGCGGGGGGGGAGCAGTACTTC.

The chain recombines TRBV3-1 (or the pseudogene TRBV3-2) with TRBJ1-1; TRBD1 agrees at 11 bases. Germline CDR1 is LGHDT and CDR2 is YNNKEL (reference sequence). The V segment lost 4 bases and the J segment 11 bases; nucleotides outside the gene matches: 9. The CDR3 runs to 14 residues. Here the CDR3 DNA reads TGTGCCAGCAGCCCACGGACAGGGGGCAATTGGGCTTTCTTT. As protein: CASSPRTGGNWAFF.

For the CDR3, the DNA is TGTGCCAGCAGCTTAGGGGCGGGGCAGTACTTC. This sequence encodes CASSLGAGQYF. The chain employs TRBV7-8 and TRBJ2-7, with D maybe TRBD2 (5 bases). There are 11 residues in the CDR3. The germline V gene encodes CDR1 SGHVS and CDR2 FQNEAQ. V dropped 1 base and J dropped 9 bases, with 7 bases sitting between them.

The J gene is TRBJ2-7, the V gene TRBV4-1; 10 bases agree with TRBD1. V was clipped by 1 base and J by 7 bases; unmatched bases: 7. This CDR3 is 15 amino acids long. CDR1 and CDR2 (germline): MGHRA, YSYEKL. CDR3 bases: TGCGCCAGCAGCCAAGGGACAGGGGGAGGGAGTGAGCAGTACTTC. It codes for CASSQGTGGGSEQYF.

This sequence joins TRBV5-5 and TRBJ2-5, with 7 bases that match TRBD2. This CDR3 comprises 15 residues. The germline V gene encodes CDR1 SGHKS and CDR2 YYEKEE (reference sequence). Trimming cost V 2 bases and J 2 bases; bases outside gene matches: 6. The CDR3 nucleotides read TGTGCCAGCAGCTTAGGGGAGGGACGGCAAGAGACCCAGTACTTC. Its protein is CASSLGEGRQETQYF.

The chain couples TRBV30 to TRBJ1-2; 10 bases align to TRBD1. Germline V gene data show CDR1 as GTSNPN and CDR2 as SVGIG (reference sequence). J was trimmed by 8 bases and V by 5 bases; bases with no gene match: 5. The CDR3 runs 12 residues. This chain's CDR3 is CAWSGTGVGYTF. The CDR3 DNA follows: TGTGCCTGGTCCGGGACAGGGGTCGGCTACACCTTC.

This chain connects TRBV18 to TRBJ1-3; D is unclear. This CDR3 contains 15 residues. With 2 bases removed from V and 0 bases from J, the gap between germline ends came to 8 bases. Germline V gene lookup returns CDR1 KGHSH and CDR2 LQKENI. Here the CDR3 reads CASSPAYGSGNTIYF. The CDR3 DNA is TGTGCCAGCTCACCAGCGTATGGCTCTGGAAACACCATATATTTT.

The CDR3 DNA follows: TGTGCCAGCAGCTCCCCGGGGAACCAGCCCCAGCATTTT. Amino acid sequence: CASSSPGNQPQHF. The chain carries TRBV7-2 and TRBJ1-5; D remains ambiguous. Trimming shortened V by 4 bases and J by 7 bases, and 11 bases separated the two germline ends. The CDR3 runs to 13 residues. Germline CDR1 SGHTA, CDR2 FQGNSA.

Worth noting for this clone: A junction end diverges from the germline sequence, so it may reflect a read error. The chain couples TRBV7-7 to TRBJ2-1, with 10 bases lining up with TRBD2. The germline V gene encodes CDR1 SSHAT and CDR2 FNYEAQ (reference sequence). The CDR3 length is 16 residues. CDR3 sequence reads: CASSPGLARSYNEQFF. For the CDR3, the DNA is TGTGCTAGCAGCCCGGGACTAGCGAGGTCCTACAATGAGCAGTTCTTC.

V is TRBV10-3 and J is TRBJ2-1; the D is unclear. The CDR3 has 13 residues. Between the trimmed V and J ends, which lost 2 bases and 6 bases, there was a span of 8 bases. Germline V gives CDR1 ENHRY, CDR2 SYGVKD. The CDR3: CAISETVSNEQFF. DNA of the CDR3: TGTGCCATCAGTGAGACAGTGAGCAATGAGCAGTTCTTC.

Here the CDR3 DNA reads TGTGCCAGTAGTGTCAGGGGGAACACTGAAGCTTTCTTT. It yields the protein CASSVRGNTEAFF. The chain links TRBV19 to TRBJ1-1, with a weak D call TRBD1 (6 bases). The CDR3 loop spans 13 amino acids. The V gene's germline CDR1 is LNHDA and CDR2 SQIVND (reference sequence). V gave up 5 bases and J gave up 1 base, with 8 bases separating them.